This TCR beta chain was captured in a study of cytomegalovirus exposure and HLA in healthy donors. Study-wide context: Ancestry clustering placed around four fifths of several hundred genotyped donors in the Caucasian-associated cluster.

A note on this clone: The target antigen is unknown.

V dropped 3 bases and J dropped 7 bases, with 16 bases sitting between them. Germline V CDR1 and CDR2: KGHSH, LQKENI. This CDR3 region has 14 residues. Study findings and constraints: TRBV6-2, TRBV6-3 and some other V segments were unresolvable in 87-base-pair reads.

Primers for the PCR totalled 60 Vbeta and 13 Jbeta. This table comes from immunoSEQ multiplex PCR, and its TCRdb copy is limited to in-frame clones, with some not included. The sample lists approximately 67,000 clones; approximately 92% were seen once. Donors had nominal health at sampling but likely had unrecorded immune exposures. Sequenced input: PBMCs. The clonotype originates from a woman younger than 45 in good health and CMV-seropositive. This chain joins TRBV18 and TRBJ2-7; a weak D match, TRBD1 (8 bases). Here the CDR3 DNA reads TGTGCCAGCTCACCCGGACAGGGAGGGAAAGAGCAGTACTTC. Its protein product is CASSPGQGGKEQYF.